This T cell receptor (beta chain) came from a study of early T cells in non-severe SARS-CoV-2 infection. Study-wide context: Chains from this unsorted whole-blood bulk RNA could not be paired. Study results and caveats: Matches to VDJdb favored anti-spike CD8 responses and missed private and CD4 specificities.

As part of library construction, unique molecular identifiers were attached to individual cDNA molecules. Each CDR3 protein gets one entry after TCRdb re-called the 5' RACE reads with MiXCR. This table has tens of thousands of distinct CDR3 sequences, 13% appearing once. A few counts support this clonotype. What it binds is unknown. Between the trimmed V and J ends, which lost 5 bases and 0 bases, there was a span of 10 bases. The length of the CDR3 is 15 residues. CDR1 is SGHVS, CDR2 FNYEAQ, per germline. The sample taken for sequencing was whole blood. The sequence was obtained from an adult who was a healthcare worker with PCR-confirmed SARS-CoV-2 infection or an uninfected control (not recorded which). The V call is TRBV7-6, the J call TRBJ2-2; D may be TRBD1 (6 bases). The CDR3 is CASSPGTPNTGELFF. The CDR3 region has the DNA TGTGCCAGCAGCCCGGGGACACCGAACACCGGGGAGCTGTTTTTT.